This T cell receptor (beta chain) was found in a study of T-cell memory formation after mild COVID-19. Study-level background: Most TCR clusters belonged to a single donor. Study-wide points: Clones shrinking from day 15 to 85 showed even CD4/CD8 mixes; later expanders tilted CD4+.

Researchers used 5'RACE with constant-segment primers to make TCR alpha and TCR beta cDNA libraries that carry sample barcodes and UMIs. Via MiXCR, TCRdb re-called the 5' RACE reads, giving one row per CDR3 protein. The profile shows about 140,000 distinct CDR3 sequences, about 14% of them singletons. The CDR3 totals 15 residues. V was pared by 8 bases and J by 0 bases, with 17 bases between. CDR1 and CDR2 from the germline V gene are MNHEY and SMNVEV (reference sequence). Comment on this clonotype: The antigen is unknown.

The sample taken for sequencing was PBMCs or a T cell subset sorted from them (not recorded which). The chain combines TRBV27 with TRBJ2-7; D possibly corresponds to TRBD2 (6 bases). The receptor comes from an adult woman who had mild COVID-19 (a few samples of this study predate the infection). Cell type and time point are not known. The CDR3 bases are TGTGCCAGCCAAATCTCGGGAGTTGGCTCCTACGAGCAGTACTTC. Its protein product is CASQISGVGSYEQYF.